The present T cell receptor beta chain was sequenced within a study of blood T cells in healthy people across ages. Study-level background: Per every two T cells, about one barcoded beta molecule was captured by template switching.

Regarding the study as a whole: More naive CD4+ cells and higher diversity marked long-lived donors relative to aged donors.

Each of the donors had 9 to 10 milliliters of peripheral blood drawn into EDTA-treated Vacutainer tubes. A J-beta primer mix and a sample-barcoded 5' primer were used in a second PCR of about 7 to 12 cycles. TCRdb processed the 5' RACE reads anew with MiXCR; each CDR3 protein has one entry. This table has fewer than 2 million distinct CDR3 sequences, around 40% appearing once. Germline V gene lookup returns CDR1 LGHNA and CDR2 YNFKEQ. The CDR3 is made up of 15 amino acids. Trimming removed 0 bases from V and 2 bases from J, with 11 bases in between. With regard to this clonotype: Its antigen remains unidentified.

Sequences were obtained from blood. This sequence originates from a human donor in good health. The chain joins TRBV4-2 to TRBJ2-7; D not certain. CDR3 sequence: CASSQEGFPPYEQYF. The CDR3 nucleotides read TGTGCCAGCAGCCAAGAAGGATTCCCTCCCTACGAGCAGTACTTC.